This TCR beta chain was identified in a study of Ad26.COV2.S vaccination and SARS-CoV-2 variants (dated by TCRdb to the early 2020s). With respect to the entire study: Vaccine-arm donors came from COV1001, a multicentre, randomized, double-blind, placebo-controlled phase I-IIa trial of Ad26.COV2.S in healthy adults. Ad26.COV2.S was administered intramuscularly at 5 x 10^10 or 1 x 10^11 viral particles, either as a single shot or as two shots given 56 days apart. Sequencing of the TCRbeta repertoire served to evaluate the specificity and breadth of SARS-CoV-2-reactive T cell receptors following Ad26.COV2.S vaccination. A total of 32 samples were included in the TCR-sequenced set, comprising 19 Ad26.COV2.S vaccine recipients, 5 placebo recipients and 8 SARS-CoV-2 convalescent individuals. Trial participants were randomized into five groups of five: low-dose or high-dose Ad26.COV2.S given once or twice, or placebo on both occasions. Investigators did not know the trial group allocation while performing experiments and assessing outcomes.

Reading the label with the study, this specimen's treatment or condition is: some 20 received Ad26.COV2.S at low or high dose, single or two shots; a few received placebo; per-sample allocation not given. For vaccine and placebo recipients, the sequenced repertoires came from samples collected on day 63 after the first injection. Cohort 1b enrolled 25 to 30 adults aged 18-55 years at a single site in Boston, USA, between 29 July and 7 August 2020. Ad26.COV2.S consisted of a replication-incompetent adenovirus type 26 vector by which a prefusion-stabilized SARS-CoV-2 spike protein from the original Wuhan strain was expressed. On this clone: It has no known antigen specificity. No base quality information exists; no much larger clone differs at one position.

CDR1 and CDR2, looked up from the germline V gene (reference sequence), are LNHDA and SQIVND. The CDR3 runs 12 residues from the cysteine to the phenylalanine. Only the CDR3 region is kept as DNA, spanning 36 bases read in frame from base 1. The germline ends are 9 bases apart after V is trimmed by 6 bases and J by 5 bases. The immunoSEQ Assay was the method used to sequence TCRbeta CDR3 regions. After extraction, genomic DNA underwent amplification by bias-controlled multiplex PCR, followed by high-throughput sequencing. The original methods were these. To quantify the absolute abundance of every unique TCRbeta CDR3 region, sequences were collapsed and filtered. T cell fraction was estimated by normalization of TCRbeta template counts to usable DNA, with usable DNA being measured through amplification of reference genes present in all nucleated cells. Repertoire TCRs were annotated as SARS-CoV-2-specific by exact matching of V gene, CDR3 amino acid sequence and J gene to a known reactive TCR set. The reference SARS-CoV-2 TCR set was obtained from MIRA and was filtered for enrichment in COVID-19-positive ImmuneCODE repertoires, whereby public or cross-reactive TCRs were removed. Using the MIRA antigens, annotated TCRs were further analysed by specific ORF or by position within an ORF. Breadth was defined as the number of annotated unique rearrangements divided by the total number of unique productive rearrangements, and depth was defined as the summed frequency of the annotated unique rearrangements. Two-sided Wilcoxon rank-sum tests were applied when comparing TCR breadth between groups. TCRdb provides this immuneACCESS table in a form limited to in-frame rearrangements. Some clones are lacking; in checked studies, under half of them reflect an unresolved V gene, and why the rest are absent is not known. V, J and clone size reflect that table, while D and trimming were determined from the DNA. The table for this sample lists hundreds of thousands of clones; more than 75% of them were counted only once. Around 3.6% of the sample belongs to the ten largest clones.

Overall study results and their limits: Vaccine and placebo recipients had comparable non-spike TCR breadth, which fits with the vaccine containing only spike. Substantial breadth of spike-specific CD8+ and CD4+ T cell responses was reported after vaccination. Spike-specific TCR breadth was higher in Ad26.COV2.S recipients than in placebo recipients (P = 0.0014). The authors noted that the TCR breadth and depth analyses may have underestimated total T cell responses. The study was not powered to compare responses between vaccine doses or regimens.

The chain employs TRBV19 and TRBJ2-3; the D segment cannot be called with confidence. The specimen was peripheral blood, collected in a trial of Ad26.COV2.S vaccine versus placebo. The clonotype originates from a person between 18 and 60 years old who received the Ad26.COV2.S COVID-19 vaccine or a placebo. The CDR3 in this case is CASSYAKDTQYF. DNA sequence: TGTGCCAGTAGCTACGCAAAAGATACGCAGTATTTT.